This T cell receptor beta chain was obtained from a study of a mutant IDH1 vaccine in newly diagnosed glioma. Assay used: immunoSEQ multiplex PCR; TCRdb lists only in-frame clones, some missing. The table shows approximately 82,000 clones, with roughly 85% occurring only once. The time point: week 23, last vaccination. A 20-mer mutant IDH1 peptide at 300 ug was injected subcutaneously with topical imiquimod. In germline, CDR1 is SGHKS, CDR2 YYEKEE (reference sequence). CDR3 length: 16 amino acids. After removal of 0 bases from V and 2 bases from J, the junction contained 6 bases not matched to a gene. As to this clone: Its antigen is not identified.

The sample in question was PBMCs, obtained from a glioma patient whose treatment included an IDH1 peptide vaccine. This TCR was sampled from a man aged 25-45 years with glioma. Some clones in this sample may be carry-over from other donors' samples. J is TRBJ2-5 and V is TRBV5-5; 8 positions match TRBD2. The CDR3 is CASSLDQREIQETQYF. The CDR3 nucleotides read TGTGCCAGCAGCTTGGACCAGCGGGAGATACAAGAGACCCAGTACTTC.